A selection of T cell receptor beta chains follows, all from one sample in a study of T cell responses to AZD1222 COVID-19 vaccine. Assay used: immunoSEQ multiplex PCR; TCRdb lists only in-frame clones, some missing. The repertoire holds 90,000 to 130,000 clones, with 70% to 90% as singletons. The sequencing used peripheral blood, collected 28 days after the second AZD1222 dose. The source is an adult who received the AZD1222 COVID-19 vaccine. Each CDR3 is given with its conserved first and last residue. A D gene is named only where the DNA matches it firmly. Part of the rows lack a size; the others show once, few, many or a class for expanded clones.

J,size,V,D,CDR3,DNA
TRBJ1-4,NA,TRBV20-1,NA,CSASRQFNEKLFF,TGCAGTGCTAGTCGGCAGTTTAATGAAAAACTGTTTTTT
TRBJ1-2,NA,TRBV27,TRBD1,CASSLLQGAECYTF,TGTGCCAGCAGTTTATTACAGGGGGCAGAATGCTACACCTTC
TRBJ1-1,NA,TRBV19,NA,CASSGLGVMNTEAFF,TGTGCCAGTAGTGGCCTGGGGGTCATGAACACTGAAGCTTTCTTT
TRBJ1-6,NA,TRBV9,NA,CASSVAPTRSSYNSPLHF,TGTGCCAGCAGCGTAGCCCCCACCCGGAGCTCCTATAATTCACCCCTCCACTTT
TRBJ2-1,once,TRBV4-1,TRBD1,CASSPPGTGIEQFF,TGCGCCAGCAGCCCACCCGGGACAGGGATTGAGCAGTTCTTC
TRBJ2-1,NA,TRBV6-5,NA,CASSYSGVGEQFF,TGTGCCAGCAGTTACTCTGGGGTTGGTGAGCAGTTCTTC
TRBJ1-6,once,TRBV3-1/TRBV3-2,NA,CASSRQASVDSPLHF,TGTGCCAGCAGCCGGCAGGCGTCGGTGGATTCACCCCTCCACTTT
TRBJ1-2,few,TRBV29-1,NA,CSVEDLGGDLDGYTF,TGCAGCGTTGAAGATCTGGGGGGAGACTTGGATGGCTACACCTTC
TRBJ1-1,NA,TRBV7-9,NA,CASSLAHGDAFF,TGTGCCAGCAGCTTAGCTCACGGGGACGCTTTCTTT
TRBJ1-2,NA,TRBV5-4,NA,CASSLGRGNYGYTF,TGTGCCAGCAGCTTGGGTAGGGGGAACTATGGCTACACCTTC
TRBJ2-1,NA,TRBV5-6,TRBD2,CASSLGLEGWFF,TGTGCCAGCAGCCTCGGACTAGAGGGATGGTTCTTC
TRBJ1-2,NA,TRBV29-1,NA,CSVADGAATNYGYTF,TGCAGCGTCGCCGACGGGGCAGCTACTAACTATGGCTACACCTTC
TRBJ1-5,once,TRBV29-1,NA,CSVGWSGNQPQHF,TGCAGCGTCGGATGGAGTGGCAATCAGCCCCAGCATTTT